Each of the 18 T cell receptor beta chains below was sequenced from the same sample in a study of T cell responses to AZD1222 COVID-19 vaccine. Only in-frame clones appear in the TCRdb table, and some are missing; sequencing was by immunoSEQ multiplex PCR. The table has around 130,000 clones, over 75% seen once. The specimen was peripheral blood, collected 28 days after the second AZD1222 dose. The receptors shown here come from an adult who received the AZD1222 COVID-19 vaccine.

The J gene is TRBJ1-1, the V gene TRBV6-5; 7 nucleotides agree with TRBD1. The CDR3 is made up of 14 amino acids. Germline CDR1 is MNHEY and CDR2 is SVGAGI. V trimming: 4 bases; J trimming: 5 bases; junction bases outside the gene matches: 7. CDR3 protein: CASSWEARGTEAFF. The DNA of the CDR3 is TGTGCCAGCAGTTGGGAGGCCAGGGGGACTGAAGCTTTCTTT.

CDR3 sequence: CASSIDGTNSYNEQFF. Here the CDR3 DNA reads TGTGCCAGTAGTATAGACGGGACAAATAGCTACAATGAGCAGTTCTTC. The chain combines TRBV19 with TRBJ2-1; D possibly corresponds to TRBD1 (6 bases). Germline values: CDR1 LNHDA, CDR2 SQIVND (reference sequence). CDR3 length: 16 amino acids. V lost 0 bases and J 3 bases, leaving 12 bases between the germline ends.

V gene TRBV11-3 combines with J gene TRBJ1-1; D possibly corresponds to TRBD1 (5 bases). V lost 5 bases and J 5 bases, leaving 15 bases between the germline ends. Germline CDR1 and CDR2: SGHNT and YENEEA. The CDR3 extends over 14 amino acids. The CDR3 DNA reads TGTGCCAGCAGCCAATTTGGGGGGACTACTGAAGCTTTCTTT. This sequence encodes CASSQFGGTTEAFF. Full variable domain (remainder filled in from reference TRBV11-3 and TRBJ1-1): EAGVVQSPRYKIIEKKQPVAFWCNPISGHNTLYWYLQNLGQGPELLIRYENEEAVDDSQLPKDRFSAERLKGVDSTLKIQPAELGDSAVYLCASSQFGGTTEAFFGQGTRLTVV.

The CDR3 DNA is TGCCCCGGGGAGGGAATGGGAGAAGAGACCCAGTACTTC. It is translated as CPGEGMGEETQYF. The chain carries TRBV29-1 and TRBJ2-5; 7 nucleotides match TRBD2. Germline V gives CDR1 SQVTM, CDR2 ANQGSEA. This CDR3 region has 13 residues.

The chain uses TRBV5-1 and TRBJ1-1, with D unclear. Germline V CDR1 and CDR2: SGHRS, YFSETQ. CDR3 size: 15 residues. The V end lost 0 bases, the J end lost 0 bases, and 9 bases lay between the germline ends. The DNA for the CDR3 is TGCGCCAGCAGCTTGGAGGTCGGAATGAACACTGAAGCTTTCTTT. Translated: CASSLEVGMNTEAFF.

This sequence joins TRBV27 and TRBJ2-5; no firm D call. V was pared by 8 bases and J by 0 bases, with 16 bases between. The CDR3 extends over 15 amino acids. The germline V gene has CDR1 MNHEY and CDR2 SMNVEV (reference sequence). The CDR3 loop reads CASSPSRAYQETQYF. The CDR3 region has the DNA TGTGCCAGCTCCCCTTCCCGGGCCTACCAAGAGACCCAGTACTTC.

V and J are TRBV4-3 and TRBJ1-4, with D perhaps TRBD1 (5 bases). Germline V gene sequence: CDR1 LGHNA, CDR2 YSLEER. Trimming left V 0 bases short and J 1 base short, with 12 bases between. This CDR3 contains 17 residues. The CDR3 loop is CASSQDMRGLTNEKLFF. As DNA, the CDR3 is TGCGCCAGCAGCCAAGATATGCGGGGCCTAACTAATGAAAAACTGTTTTTT.

The chain employs TRBV5-4 and TRBJ2-2; 9 bases fit TRBD1. J was trimmed by 5 bases and V by 4 bases; bases with no gene match: 6. The CDR3 contains 15 residues. Germline assignment: CDR1 SGHNT and CDR2 YYREEE (reference sequence). The chain's CDR3 is CASSLQGAWTGELFF. CDR3 nucleotides: TGTGCCAGCAGCCTACAGGGGGCTTGGACCGGGGAGCTGTTTTTT.

The chain has TRBV6-5 and TRBJ2-1; a possible D gene is TRBD2 (6 bases). Germline CDR1 is MNHEY and CDR2 is SVGAGI. Trimming took off 5 bases at V and 10 bases at J, with 18 bases between the two ends. This CDR3 region has 14 residues. The CDR3 DNA reads TGTGCCAGCAGTAGTACTACTAGCCTGGGCGAGCAGTTCTTC. Its translation: CASSSTTSLGEQFF.

This chain joins TRBV5-1 and TRBJ2-1; no firm D call. Germline loops: CDR1 SGHRS, CDR2 YFSETQ. V was trimmed by 2 bases and J by 0 bases, leaving 9 bases between them. The CDR3 loop spans 15 amino acids. The DNA for the CDR3 is TGCGCCAGCAGCTTCGGTCAGAGCTCCTACAATGAGCAGTTCTTC. Translating it yields CASSFGQSSYNEQFF.

This clone was recorded only once. The chain joins TRBV6-5 to TRBJ2-3; perhaps TRBD1 as D (5 bases). Trimming shortened V by 6 bases and J by 5 bases, and 18 bases separated the two germline ends. Germline V gives CDR1 MNHEY, CDR2 SVGAGI. The length of the CDR3 is 15 residues. The CDR3 nucleotides are TGTGCCAGCAGGAACCCTCCCACAGGCTTAGATACGCAGTATTTT. Protein product: CASRNPPTGLDTQYF.

The chain joins TRBV27 to TRBJ2-3, with 10 bases that match TRBD2. The CDR3 extends over 16 amino acids. In germline, CDR1 is MNHEY, CDR2 SMNVEV (reference sequence). Trimming cost V 2 bases and J 5 bases; bases outside gene matches: 7. The CDR3 DNA reads as TGTGCCAGCAGTTTACGAGCGGGAGGGATAATAGATACGCAGTATTTT. This encodes CASSLRAGGIIDTQYF.

V and J are TRBV9 and TRBJ2-1; TRBD2 aligns across 8 bases. This CDR3 comprises 15 residues. Unmatched junction bases numbered 4, after V lost 1 base and J lost 4 bases. The germline gives CDR1 SGDLS, CDR2 YYNGEE. The DNA of the CDR3 is TGTGCCAGCAGCGTACAGAGCGGGGGTTACAATGAGCAGTTCTTC. This gives the protein CASSVQSGGYNEQFF.

This clone was observed a few times. The chain joins TRBV28 to TRBJ1-2; TRBD1 matches 8 bases. CDR3 size: 13 residues. The germline V gene has CDR1 MDHEN and CDR2 SYDVKM. V lost 6 bases and J lost 3; bases outside the gene matches: 3. CDR3 sequence: CASRSTGDYGYTF. The CDR3 DNA sequence: TGTGCCAGCAGGTCGACAGGGGACTATGGCTACACCTTC.

The chain has TRBV29-1 and TRBJ2-3; 7 positions match TRBD1. Germline V gives CDR1 SQVTM, CDR2 ANQGSEA. The CDR3 consists of 12 residues. J gave up 4 bases and V 7 bases, and 5 bases lay outside the gene matches. The CDR3 DNA is TGCAGCGCTCCGACAGGGTCAGATACGCAGTATTTT. It is translated as CSAPTGSDTQYF.

The chain couples TRBV21-1 to TRBJ2-5; no DNA check was done on the table's D call, TRBD1. TRBV21-1 represents a pseudogene. This CDR3 comprises 20 residues. CDR3 loop: CASSTRFGDRGPRPIETQYF. In DNA, the CDR3 is TGTGCCAGCAGCACCCGATTTGGGGACAGGGGCCCGCGCCCGATAGAGACCCAGTACTTC.

The rearrangement uses TRBV6-1 and TRBJ1-4; D call uncertain. This CDR3 is built from 16 residues. Looked up from germline, CDR1 is MNHNS and CDR2 is SASEGT. V shed 2 bases and J shed 5 bases, with 15 bases lying between them. CDR3 residues: CASSETIGPPNEKLFF. The DNA for the CDR3 is TGTGCCAGCAGTGAAACGATTGGTCCGCCGAATGAAAAACTGTTTTTT.

V is TRBV5-1 and J is TRBJ2-2; 9 positions agree with TRBD2. J was trimmed by 2 bases and V by 4 bases; bases with no gene match: 6. The CDR3 sequence is 16 residues long. Germline V gene lookup returns CDR1 SGHRS and CDR2 YFSETQ. The CDR3 DNA reads TGCGCCAGCAGCATTTTAGCGGGGGAAAACACCGGGGAGCTGTTTTTT. Its protein product is CASSILAGENTGELFF.